These 21 T cell receptor beta chains were sequenced from one sample in a study of T cells generated in artificial thymic organoids. Reverse primers in the TRAC or TRBC constant regions drove separate semi-nested PCRs for TCRalpha and TCRbeta. TCRdb called the 5' RACE reads again in MiXCR, with one record for every CDR3 protein. The repertoire holds thousands of distinct CDR3 sequences, with approximately 20% as singletons. Sequencing was done on a sample of naive CD8+ T cells from the thymus. The subset here: CD3+TCRalphabeta+CD8SP T cells; for blood, CD45RO-CCR7+ naive CD8+ T cells. The receptors here all came from a human donor who gave cord blood stem cells for thymic organoid culture, a cardiac surgery patient who gave postnatal thymus, or a blood donor (not recorded which).

This clonotype ranks as medium-sized. The chain uses TRBV19 and TRBJ2-7; no reliable D call. CDR3 length equals 12 residues. The germline CDR1 and CDR2 sequences are LNHDA and SQIVND (reference sequence). Trimming shortened V by 9 bases and J by 4 bases, and 13 bases separated the two germline ends. CDR3: CARREAAYEQYF. The DNA of the CDR3 is TGTGCCAGGAGAGAAGCAGCTTACGAGCAGTACTTC.

This clonotype is termed medium-sized. The rearrangement links TRBV21-1 to TRBJ1-5; the D call in the table, TRBD1, was not verified against the DNA. TRBV21-1 corresponds to a pseudogene. CDR3 length: 17 residues. DNA for the CDR3: TGTGCCAGCAGCAAAAACCCGGGACAGGATAGCAATCAGCCCCAGCATTTT. Residues: CASSKNPGQDSNQPQHF.

In its sample, this clonotype was seen a few times. The chain has TRBV29-1 and TRBJ2-2; no definite D call. Germline V gene data show CDR1 as SQVTM and CDR2 as ANQGSEA. The V gene lost 1 base and the J gene lost 5 bases, with 5 bases spanning the gap. This CDR3 is built from 12 residues. CDR3 in DNA: TGCAGCGTTGAAGGAGAGACCGGGGAGCTGTTTTTT. Its protein is CSVEGETGELFF.

This clonotype was seen just once. This is likely a read error, given that the CDR3 carries no conserved phenylalanine or tryptophan at its end. It is unclear where the CDR3 begins or ends on the DNA, so no DNA is shown, and the CDR3 is as TCRdb lists it. V gene TRBV11-2 combines with J gene TRBJ2-7; the D segment call TRBD2 is taken from the table without a DNA check. The CDR3 length equals 16 residues, ends included. Germline V lookup: CDR1 SGHAT, CDR2 FQNNGV. This chain's CDR3 is CAGSPRLRGGPGPKYC.

By sample fraction, this clonotype is medium-sized. The chain recombines TRBV7-9 with TRBJ2-1; a possible D gene is TRBD2 (6 bases). The CDR3 length is 15 residues. Germline CDR1 is SEHNR and CDR2 is FQNEAQ (reference sequence). Deletions cut 6 bases from V and 5 bases from J, with 17 bases between. The CDR3 DNA sequence: TGTGCCAGCAGGCAAGGGACTCACCCTGACAATGAGCAGTTCTTC. Translated: CASRQGTHPDNEQFF.

This clonotype was recorded a few times. The rearrangement uses TRBV6-5 and TRBJ2-7; no clear D. Germline V gene lookup returns CDR1 MNHEY and CDR2 SVGAGI. V gave up 0 bases and J gave up 2 bases, with 11 bases separating them. There are 15 residues in the CDR3. The CDR3 region is CASSYSSSATYEQYF. CDR3 nucleotide sequence: TGTGCCAGCAGTTACTCATCCAGCGCCACCTACGAGCAGTACTTC.

A note on this clonotype: Since a much larger clone is just one base distant, this may be a read error. This rearrangement joins TRBV29-1 to TRBJ1-2; unclear D gene. The CDR3 consists of 12 residues. CDR1 is SQVTM and CDR2 is ANQGSEA in the germline V gene. The CDR3 DNA follows: TGCAGCGTTGTGTTCGCTAACTGTGGCTACACCTTC. It yields the protein CSVVFANCGYTF.

This clonotype has at least ten counts. This rearrangement joins TRBV20-1 to TRBJ1-3; D ambiguous. V lost 0 bases and J 4 bases, leaving 16 bases between the germline ends. The CDR3 is 16 amino acids. In germline, CDR1 is DFQATT, CDR2 SNEGSKA (reference sequence). CDR3 region: CSARELAAARGNTIYF. The CDR3 region has the DNA TGCAGTGCTAGAGAACTAGCGGCGGCCCGCGGAAACACCATATATTTT.

In this sample, this clonotype turned up once. The rearrangement uses TRBV27 and TRBJ2-1, with D possibly TRBD2 on 6 matching bases. CDR3 length equals 16 residues. V lost 5 bases, J lost 1 base, and 15 bases lay in between. CDR1 and CDR2 from the germline V gene are MNHEY and SMNVEV (reference sequence). This CDR3 is CASSPSSGLSYNEQFF. The CDR3 nucleotides read TGTGCCAGCAGTCCCTCCTCGGGACTGTCCTACAATGAGCAGTTCTTC.

This clonotype is categorized as medium-sized. The chain recombines TRBV20-1 with TRBJ2-7; tentative D call: TRBD1 (6 bases). The CDR3 has 15 residues. Trimming removed 2 bases from V and 2 bases from J, with 16 bases in between. Germline lookup yields CDR1 DFQATT and CDR2 SNEGSKA (reference sequence). CDR3 in amino acids: CSARRQATTTYEQYF. The CDR3 DNA follows: TGCAGTGCTAGACGACAGGCAACGACGACCTACGAGCAGTACTTC.

The table lists this clonotype with a few counts. The chain combines TRBV20-1 with TRBJ2-7; D may correspond to TRBD1 or TRBD2 (5 bases each). CDR1 DFQATT and CDR2 SNEGSKA come from the germline V gene (reference sequence). CDR3 size: 15 residues. V was pared by 5 bases and J by 2 bases, with 19 bases between. The CDR3 bases are TGCAGTGCTGAGAGGGGAACAGCTTTCCCCTACGAGCAGTACGTC. Its translation: CSAERGTAFPYEQYV.

By sample share, this clonotype is medium-sized. The CDR3 protein is CASSLTGTSGESDTQYF. CDR3 bases: TGTGCCAGCAGTTTAACCGGGACTAGCGGGGAGTCAGATACGCAGTATTTT. The rearrangement uses TRBV6-2 or TRBV6-3 and TRBJ2-3; 13 nucleotides line up with TRBD2. Germline lookup yields CDR1 MNHEY and CDR2 SVGEGT. The V segment lost 4 bases and the J segment 4 bases; nucleotides outside the gene matches: 8. The CDR3 has 17 amino acids.

There are a few counts of this clonotype. The rearrangement joins TRBV6-4 to TRBJ1-1; D is uncertain. CDR3 length: 19 amino acids. CDR1 is MRHNA, CDR2 SNTAGT, per germline. The V end was cut by 6 bases, the J end by 2 bases, with 28 bases between. In DNA, the CDR3 is TGTGCCAGCAGACGGAACCCAATTTGGCCTTCCCCACTTAACACTGAAGCTTTCTTT. Protein sequence: CASRRNPIWPSPLNTEAFF.

The chain carries TRBV27 and TRBJ1-2; a weak D match, TRBD1 (5 bases). CDR1 MNHEY and CDR2 SMNVEV come from the germline V gene (reference sequence). The CDR3 contains 13 residues. V was pared by 3 bases and J by 2 bases, with 7 bases between. CDR3 protein: CASSFGGNYGYTF. CDR3 sequence (DNA): TGTGCCAGCAGTTTTGGGGGGAACTATGGCTACACCTTC.

Remarks on this clonotype: At one of its ends the junction is not consistent with the germline gene, which may arise from a read error. Here the CDR3 DNA reads TGTGCCAGCAGCACAGGTTCTGGAGGAAACACCGTATATTTT. Translating it yields CASSTGSGGNTVYF. The chain links TRBV27 to TRBJ1-3, with D perhaps matching TRBD1 (5 bases). Germline V gene lookup returns CDR1 MNHEY and CDR2 SMNVEV (reference sequence). The CDR3 sequence is 14 residues long.

The chain is built from TRBV5-1 and TRBJ2-3; no definite D call. Germline V gene lookup returns CDR1 SGHRS and CDR2 YFSETQ. Trimming left V 5 bases short and J 0 bases short, with 13 bases between. This CDR3 comprises 15 residues. For the CDR3, the DNA is TGCGCCAGCAGTTTGCTGGGATTAAGCACAGATACGCAGTATTTT. This translates into CASSLLGLSTDTQYF.

In this sample, this clonotype is medium-sized. This chain joins TRBV20-1 and TRBJ2-3; 13 bases match TRBD2. The V gene's germline CDR1 is DFQATT and CDR2 SNEGSKA (reference sequence). V gave up 2 bases and J gave up 1 base; unmatched junction bases: 6. This CDR3 has 17 amino acids. This chain's CDR3 is CSARPGLAGDGTDTQYF. The CDR3 coding sequence is TGCAGTGCTAGACCCGGACTAGCGGGAGACGGCACAGATACGCAGTATTTT.

This clonotype is medium-sized (0.01 to 0.1%). The chain combines TRBV7-3 with TRBJ2-1; 8 positions match TRBD2. J lost 5 bases, V lost 5 bases, and 2 bases had no gene match. This CDR3 region has 13 residues. CDR1 is SGHTA, CDR2 FQGTGA, per germline. The CDR3 sequence: CASSTGLDNEQFF. CDR3 nucleotides: TGTGCCAGCAGCACGGGACTAGACAATGAGCAGTTCTTC.

This clonotype has more than one count but fewer than ten. A read error is possible here, since a much larger clone lies one base away. The J gene is TRBJ2-3, the V gene TRBV11-2; 7 positions match TRBD2. With V trimmed by 5 bases and J by 1 base, 18 bases remained unmatched. CDR3 size: 19 residues. CDR1 is SGHAT, CDR2 FQNNGV, per germline. The CDR3 sequence: CASSPKPHAAGEGTDTQYF. The CDR3 coding sequence is TGTGCCAGCAGCCCGAAGCCCCACGCGGCGGGGGAGGGCACAGATACGCAGTATTTT.

This clonotype is categorized as medium-sized. The rearrangement links TRBV6-5 to TRBJ1-1, with D maybe TRBD1 (5 bases). CDR1 is MNHEY and CDR2 is SVGAGI in the germline V gene. Deletions cut 2 bases from V and 3 bases from J, with 25 bases between. This CDR3 has 19 residues. CDR3 residues: CASSYAHRHRRSPDTEAFF. For the CDR3, the DNA is TGTGCCAGCAGTTACGCCCACCGGCACAGGCGTTCCCCGGACACTGAAGCTTTCTTT.

By sample share, this clonotype is medium-sized. This chain joins TRBV7-6 and TRBJ2-7; D perhaps matches TRBD2 (6 bases). This CDR3 spans 15 amino acids. V shed 1 base and J shed 2 bases, with 12 bases lying between them. The germline V gene has CDR1 SGHVS and CDR2 FNYEAQ. The CDR3 here is CASSLGRAGPYEQYF. The DNA for the CDR3 is TGTGCCAGCAGCTTAGGCCGAGCGGGCCCCTACGAGCAGTACTTC.